This record looks at one TCR beta chain sequence and its context. What it recognizes is unknown. These data originate in a study of OX40 agonist ivuxolimab in advanced cancers. Points from the study as a whole: At 0.1 to 3.0 mg/kg, clonal expansion of CD4+ and CD8+ blood T cells had occurred by week 6.

This CDR3 is built from 15 residues. J was trimmed by 3 bases and V by 5 bases; bases with no gene match: 10. Germline-derived CDR1 and CDR2 are MDHEN and SYDVKM. Data came from immunoSEQ multiplex PCR; TCRdb stores just in-frame clones and leaves some out. The table has 45,000 to 55,000 clones, approximately 81% seen once; the top ten hold almost 6.5%. The material was CD4+ or CD8+ T cells sorted from blood, obtained in a trial of the OX40 agonist ivuxolimab. This rearrangement joins TRBV28 to TRBJ2-7, with 7 nucleotides matching TRBD1. The TCR sequence derives from an adult with an advanced solid tumor such as melanoma, head and neck, liver or kidney cancer. CDR3 protein: CASSLIRDSDYEQYF. For the CDR3, the DNA is TGTGCCAGCAGTCTCATCCGGGACAGCGACTACGAGCAGTACTTC.